The 9 T cell receptor beta chains below come from one sample, sequenced in a study of shared clonotypes between healthy human individuals. Clones were sequenced by immunoSEQ multiplex PCR, and TCRdb holds only the in-frame ones, with some missing. The sample holds 2 million to 2.5 million clones, just under 95% seen once. Terminally differentiated effector memory CD45RA+ cells were excluded from the naive CD8 cells, which were CD45RO-negative and positively selected for CCR7. Sequencing was carried out using naive CD8+ T cells sorted from blood. The receptor set was obtained from a man younger than 30 in good health.

This chain's CDR3 is CASSFFGGSPLHF. In DNA, the CDR3 is TGTGCCAGCAGCTTTTTCGGGGGTTCACCCCTCCACTTT. V usage is TRBV5-4 and J usage is TRBJ1-6; a possible D gene is TRBD1 (5 bases). CDR1 and CDR2 (germline): SGHNT, YYREEE (reference sequence). The CDR3 contains 13 residues. V lost 2 bases and J 9 bases, leaving 9 bases between the germline ends.

The chain links TRBV28 to TRBJ2-3; D is tentatively TRBD1 or TRBD2 (7 bases each). The CDR3 length is 11 residues. Germline V lookup: CDR1 MDHEN, CDR2 SYDVKM. This chain's CDR3 is CAGGGDDTQYF. The CDR3 bases are TGTGCGGGAGGGGGCGACGATACGCAGTATTTT.

The CDR3 protein is CASSEDQNYGYTF. CDR3 coding DNA: TGCGCCAGCAGTGAAGACCAGAACTATGGCTACACCTTC. The V gene is TRBV10-1, the J gene TRBJ1-2; D remains ambiguous. This CDR3 contains 13 residues. V shed 3 bases and J shed 2 bases, with 7 bases lying between them. Per the germline V gene, CDR1 is WNHNN and CDR2 is SYGVQD (reference sequence).

The chain is built from TRBV11-2 and TRBJ2-1; the D gene could be TRBD1 or TRBD2 (5 bases each). Germline V CDR1 and CDR2: SGHAT, FQNNGV. The V end lost 1 base, the J end lost 0 bases, and 10 bases lay between the germline ends. This CDR3 region has 16 residues. The chain's CDR3 is CASSLGGRSSYNEQFF. The DNA for the CDR3 is TGTGCCAGCAGCTTAGGGGGGAGAAGCTCCTACAATGAGCAGTTCTTC.

Regarding this clone: This sample also contains other DNA sequences that code for the same CDR3. The V and J genes are TRBV11-2 and TRBJ2-3; unclear D gene. Trimming removed 1 base at V and 0 bases at J, with 8 bases between. The CDR3 has 15 residues. Germline CDR1 is SGHAT and CDR2 is FQNNGV. The CDR3 DNA reads TGTGCCAGCAGCTTAGTAGCTGGGAGCACAGATACGCAGTATTTT. This encodes CASSLVAGSTDTQYF.

The V gene is TRBV5-4, the J gene TRBJ2-1; D is undetermined. The CDR3 spans 16 residues. CDR1 is SGHNT, CDR2 YYREEE, per germline (reference sequence). V shed 3 bases and J shed 1 base, with 14 bases lying between them. The DNA of the CDR3 is TGTGCCAGCAGCTCCCTAGTTACCTCTTCCTACAATGAGCAGTTCTTC. Residues: CASSSLVTSSYNEQFF. The variable domain in full, completed from reference TRBV5-4 and TRBJ2-1, reads ETGVTQSPTHLIKTRGQQVTLRCSSQSGHNTVSWYQQALGQGPQFIFQYYREEENGRGNFPPRFSGLQFPNYSSELNVNALELDDSALYLCASSSLVTSSYNEQFFGPGTRLTVL.

The V and J genes are TRBV14 and TRBJ2-3; 9 nucleotides line up with TRBD1. This CDR3 has 17 amino acids. Germline V CDR1 and CDR2: SGHDN, FVKESK. Trimming at V came to 2 bases and at J to 0 bases, leaving 6 bases not matched to a gene. Here the CDR3 reads CASSQSLTGGSTDTQYF. CDR3 nucleotide sequence: TGTGCCAGCAGCCAATCTTTGACAGGGGGAAGCACAGATACGCAGTATTTT. Full variable domain (rest looked up from reference TRBV14 and TRBJ2-3): EAGVTQFPSHSVIEKGQTVTLRCDPISGHDNLYWYRRVMGKEIKFLLHFVKESKQDESGMPNNRFLAERTGGTYSTLKVQPAELEDSGVYFCASSQSLTGGSTDTQYFGPGTRLTVL.

The V gene is TRBV2, the J gene TRBJ2-7; tentatively, D is TRBD2 (6 bases). The ends were cut back, 8 bases at V and 7 bases at J, with 21 bases in the middle. Germline CDR1 is SNHLY and CDR2 is FYNNEI. There are 14 residues in the CDR3. The CDR3 sequence: CASRREWERGEQYF. The CDR3, as DNA: TGTGCCAGCCGGAGGGAGTGGGAGAGGGGAGAGCAGTACTTC.

The chain is built from TRBV19 and TRBJ1-1, with D possibly TRBD1 on 5 matching bases. Trimming cost V 3 bases and J 4 bases, with 12 bases left between them. Germline V gene sequence: CDR1 LNHDA, CDR2 SQIVND (reference sequence). The CDR3 spans 14 residues. CDR3 DNA sequence: TGTGCCAGTAGTATGGGGGTTATGGGCACTGAAGCTTTCTTT. The encoded protein is CASSMGVMGTEAFF.